This entry features one T cell receptor (beta chain) sequence. Antigen specificity is unknown. The record originates from a study of cytomegalovirus exposure and HLA in healthy donors. Overall study results and limits: Later on, analysis showed that most CMV-associated TCR beta chains appeared to be HLA-restricted.

Trimming stripped 10 bases from V and 2 bases from J, with 15 bases between. The germline gives CDR1 MDHEN, CDR2 SYDVKM. The CDR3 extends over 14 amino acids. PCR primers comprised 60 Vbeta and 13 Jbeta primers. Some clones are missing from TCRdb's copy, which holds only in-frame ones; the method was immunoSEQ multiplex PCR. The sample holds roughly 82,000 clones. The sample was PBMCs. The receptor comes from a woman aged 55-70 years in good health and CMV-seronegative. This chain connects TRBV28 to TRBJ1-3; weak D call: TRBD1 (6 bases). The CDR3 loop is CATRLRDTGNTIYF. In DNA form, the CDR3 reads TGTGCCACCCGCCTTCGGGACACTGGAAACACCATATATTTT.